This T cell receptor beta chain was recorded in a study of T cells in Graves' hyperthyroidism and ophthalmopathy. Study as a whole: Peripheral blood was obtained at initial diagnosis, preceding any treatment.

This clonotype was counted between two and nine times. This CDR3 region has 14 residues. Looked up from germline, CDR1 is GTSNPN and CDR2 is SVGIG (reference sequence). The V gene lost 0 bases and the J gene lost 1 base, with 9 bases spanning the gap. The investigators amplified TCR beta CDR3 regions from RNA transcripts. TCR CDR3 underwent first-round RT-PCR with the HTBI primer set. TCRdb re-called the multiplex PCR reads with MiXCR, one entry per CDR3 protein. Of fewer than 700,000 distinct CDR3 sequences listed, approximately 17% are singletons. The sequenced sample consisted of blood. The rearrangement links TRBV30 to TRBJ1-1; D unresolved. The clonotype originates from a woman under 30 with Graves' ophthalmopathy. The CDR3 reads CAWSVGLGNTEAFF. The CDR3 region has the DNA TGTGCCTGGAGTGTAGGGTTAGGGAACACTGAAGCTTTCTTT. The full variable domain, in which reference TRBV30 and TRBJ1-1 provide the parts outside the CDR3, is SQTIHQWPATLVQPVGSPLSLECTVEGTSNPNLYWYRQAAGRGLQLLFYSVGIGQISSEVPQNLSASRPQDRQFILSSKKLLLSDSGFYLCAWSVGLGNTEAFFGQGTRLTVV.